Listed below are T cell receptor beta chains from one sample, sequenced in a study of T-cell memory formation after mild COVID-19. TCRdb processed the 5' RACE reads anew with MiXCR; each CDR3 protein has one entry. The sample gives 400,000 or so distinct CDR3 sequences, under 25% of which show up once; around 13% is in the top ten. Sequenced input: PBMCs or a T cell subset sorted from them (not recorded which). The receptors stem from an adult woman who had mild COVID-19 (a few samples of this study predate the infection). Cell type and time point are not known. Each CDR3 is given with its conserved first and last residue. D genes are given only for firm matches. Size tells how often a clone was seen (once, few, many) or the class of an expanded clone, and some rows leave it out.

cdr3_nt,cdr3_aa,d_call,j_call,v_call,cdr3_length,clone_size
TGTGCCACCAGCAGGGACCTTAAGGGTGAGCAGTTCTTC,CATSRDLKGEQFF,.,TRBJ2-1,TRBV15,13,.
TGTGCCAGCAGCGACTCACCGGCCAAAGACAGGGGGAACACTGAAGCTTTCTTT,CASSDSPAKDRGNTEAFF,TRBD1,TRBJ1-1,TRBV7-6,18,.
TGTGCCAGCAGCGCCATTGGCGGAGCCCTCACAGATACGCAGTATTTT,CASSAIGGALTDTQYF,.,TRBJ2-3,TRBV9,16,.
TGTGCCAGCAGCCCCCGTTCCCGGCAGGGTAATTCACCCCTCCACTTT,CASSPRSRQGNSPLHF,.,TRBJ1-6,TRBV9,16,.
TGTGCCAGCAGGCGCCCGGATACGCAGTATTTT,CASRRPDTQYF,.,TRBJ2-3,TRBV2,11,.
TGTGCCAGCAGAGGCAGAACGACCGGGGAGCTGTTTTTT,CASRGRTTGELFF,.,TRBJ2-2,TRBV11-2,13,.
TGTGCCACTGAGGCCGGATGGGGCACTGAAGCTTTCTTT,CATEAGWGTEAFF,.,TRBJ1-1,TRBV12-3/TRBV12-4,13,.
TGTGCCAGCAGCCAGAGCCCCGGGAGTAACTACGAGCAGTACTTC,CASSQSPGSNYEQYF,.,TRBJ2-7,TRBV9,15,many
TGTGCCAGCACCCCCCTGGGACTAGCTTTGACCGGGGAGCTGTTTTTT,CASTPLGLALTGELFF,TRBD2,TRBJ2-2,TRBV12-3/TRBV12-4,16,.
TGCAGTGCTAGAGTGTTGTTAGCGGGACAAGAGACCCAGTACTTC,CSARVLLAGQETQYF,TRBD2,TRBJ2-5,TRBV20-1,15,few
TGTGCCAGCAGCTTATTCCAGGGCGGGACAGATACGCAGTATTTT,CASSLFQGGTDTQYF,.,TRBJ2-3,TRBV7-9,15,many
TGTGCCAGCAGCTTATTGGAATCCGATACGCAGTATTTT,CASSLLESDTQYF,.,TRBJ2-3,TRBV7-3,13,.
TGCGCCAGCAGCTTGTGGTCCACCAGTACTGAAGCTTTCTTT,CASSLWSTSTEAFF,.,TRBJ1-1,TRBV5-1,14,few
TGTGCCAGCAGCTTAGCCGGGGCCCTTCAAGGGGAGCCCCAGCATTTT,CASSLAGALQGEPQHF,.,TRBJ1-5,TRBV7-9,16,.
TGTGCCAGCAGCCACGGACTAGCGGGAATCTACAATGAGCAGTTCTTC,CASSHGLAGIYNEQFF,TRBD2,TRBJ2-1,TRBV11-3,16,few
TGTGCCAGTAGTATGAGGGGACTAGCGGGATCCTACAATGAGCAGTTCTTC,CASSMRGLAGSYNEQFF,TRBD2,TRBJ2-1,TRBV19,17,.
TGTGCCAGCAGCCCCCGGGGCAGCAACTATGGCTACACCTTC,CASSPRGSNYGYTF,.,TRBJ1-2,TRBV7-2,14,.
TGTGCCATCAGCGGGACAGCGGAGGGGGTTAGGGAAAAACTGTTTTTT,CAISGTAEGVREKLFF,TRBD1,TRBJ1-4,TRBV10-3,16,few
TGTGCCACCAGCGGAAAGAGGGAAGATGAGCAGTTCTTC,CATSGKREDEQFF,.,TRBJ2-1,TRBV15,13,.
TGTGCCAGCAGCTCTCAGGGGGCCGGGACAGGGGGCTACGAGCAGTACTTC,CASSSQGAGTGGYEQYF,TRBD1,TRBJ2-7,TRBV7-9,17,.
TGTGCCAGCAGCGTAGGAGGGGGCCCCAATCAGCCCCAGCATTTT,CASSVGGGPNQPQHF,TRBD1,TRBJ1-5,TRBV9,15,few
TGTGCCAGCTCACCATCTGGGGCCAACGTCCTGACTTTC,CASSPSGANVLTF,.,TRBJ2-6,TRBV18,13,many